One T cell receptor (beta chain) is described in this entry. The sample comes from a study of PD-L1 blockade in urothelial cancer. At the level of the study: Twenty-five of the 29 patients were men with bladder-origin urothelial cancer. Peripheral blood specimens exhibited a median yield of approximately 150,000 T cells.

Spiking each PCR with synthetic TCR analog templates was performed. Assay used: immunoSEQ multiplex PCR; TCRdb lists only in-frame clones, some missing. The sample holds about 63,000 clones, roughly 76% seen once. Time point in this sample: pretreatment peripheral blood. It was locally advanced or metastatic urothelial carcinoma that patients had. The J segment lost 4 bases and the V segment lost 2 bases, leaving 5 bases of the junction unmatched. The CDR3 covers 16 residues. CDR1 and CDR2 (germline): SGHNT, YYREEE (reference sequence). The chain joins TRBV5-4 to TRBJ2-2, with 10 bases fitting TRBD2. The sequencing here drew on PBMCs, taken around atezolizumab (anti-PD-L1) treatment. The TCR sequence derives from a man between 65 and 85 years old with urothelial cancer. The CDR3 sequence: CASSFMVAGGTGELFF. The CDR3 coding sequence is TGTGCCAGCAGCTTTATGGTAGCGGGGGGCACCGGGGAGCTGTTTTTT. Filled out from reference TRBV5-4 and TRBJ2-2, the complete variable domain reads ETGVTQSPTHLIKTRGQQVTLRCSSQSGHNTVSWYQQALGQGPQFIFQYYREEENGRGNFPPRFSGLQFPNYSSELNVNALELDDSALYLCASSFMVAGGTGELFFGEGSRLTVL.